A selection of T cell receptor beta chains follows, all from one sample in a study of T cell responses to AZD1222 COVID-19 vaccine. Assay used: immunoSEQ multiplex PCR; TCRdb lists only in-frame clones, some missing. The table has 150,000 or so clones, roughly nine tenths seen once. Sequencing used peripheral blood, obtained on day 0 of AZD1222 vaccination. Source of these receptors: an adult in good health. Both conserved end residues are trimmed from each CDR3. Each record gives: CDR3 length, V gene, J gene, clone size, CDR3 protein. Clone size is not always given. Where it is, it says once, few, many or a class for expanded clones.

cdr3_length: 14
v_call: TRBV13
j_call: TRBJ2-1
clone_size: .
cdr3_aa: ASSFYRTSGRNEQF

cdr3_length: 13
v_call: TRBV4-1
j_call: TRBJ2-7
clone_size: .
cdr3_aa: ASSQAGGQSYEQY

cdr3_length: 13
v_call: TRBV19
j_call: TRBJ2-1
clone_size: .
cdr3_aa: ASSIGGQGFNEQF

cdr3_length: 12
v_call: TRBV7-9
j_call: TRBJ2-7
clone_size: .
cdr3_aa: ASSPGQVSYEQY

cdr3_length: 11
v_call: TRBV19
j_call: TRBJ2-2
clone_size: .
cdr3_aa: ASRGQNTGELF

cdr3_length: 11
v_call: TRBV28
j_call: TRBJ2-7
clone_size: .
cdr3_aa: ASSLESPYEQY

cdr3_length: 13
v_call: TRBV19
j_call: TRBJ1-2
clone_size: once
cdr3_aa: ASSMMTGEVGGYT

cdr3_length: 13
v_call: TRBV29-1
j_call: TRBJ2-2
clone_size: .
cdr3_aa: SVEVLGMNTGELF

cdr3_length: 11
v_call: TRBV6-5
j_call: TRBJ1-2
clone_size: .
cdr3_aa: ASKQGIVYGYT

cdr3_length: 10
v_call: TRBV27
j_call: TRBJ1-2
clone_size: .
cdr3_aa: ASRSNNYGYT

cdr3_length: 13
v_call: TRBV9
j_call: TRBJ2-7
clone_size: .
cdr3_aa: ASSVSGTDVDEQY

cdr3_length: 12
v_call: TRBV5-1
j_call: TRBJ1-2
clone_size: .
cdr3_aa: ASSLQDRGYGYT

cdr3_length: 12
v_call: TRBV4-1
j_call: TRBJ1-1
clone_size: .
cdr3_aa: ASSQTRESRAAF

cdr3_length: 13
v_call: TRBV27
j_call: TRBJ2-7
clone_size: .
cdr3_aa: ASSRGQGLLGEQY

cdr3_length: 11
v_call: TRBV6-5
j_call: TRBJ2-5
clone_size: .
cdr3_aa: ASSSQGVETQY

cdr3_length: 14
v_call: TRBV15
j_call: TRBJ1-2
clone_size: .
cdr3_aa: ATSRAWTGDFYGYT

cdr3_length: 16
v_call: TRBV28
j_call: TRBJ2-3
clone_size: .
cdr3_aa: ASTTGLAGGGRADTQY

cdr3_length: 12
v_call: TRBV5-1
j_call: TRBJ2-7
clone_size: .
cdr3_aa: ASSLRQGSIEQY

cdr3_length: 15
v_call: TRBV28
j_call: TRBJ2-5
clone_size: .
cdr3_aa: ASNTVDRGRGLETQY

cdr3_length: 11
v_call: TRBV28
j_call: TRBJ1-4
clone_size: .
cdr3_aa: ASSPRDTQKLF

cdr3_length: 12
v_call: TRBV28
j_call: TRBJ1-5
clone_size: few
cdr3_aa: ASSSSGATQPQH

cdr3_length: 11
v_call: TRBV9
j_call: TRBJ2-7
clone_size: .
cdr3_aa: ASSRSGSYEQY

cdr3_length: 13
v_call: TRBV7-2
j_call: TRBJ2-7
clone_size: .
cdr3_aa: ASSFVGSNFYEQY

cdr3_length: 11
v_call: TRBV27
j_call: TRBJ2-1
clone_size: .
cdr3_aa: ASSPYDKNEQF

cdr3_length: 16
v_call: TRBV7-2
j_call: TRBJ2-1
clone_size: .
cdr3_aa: ASSLSPGTSGRGNEQF

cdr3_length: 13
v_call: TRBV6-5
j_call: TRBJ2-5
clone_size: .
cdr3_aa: ASSYAGQYQETQY

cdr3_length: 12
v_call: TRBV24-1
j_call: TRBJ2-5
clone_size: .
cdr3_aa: ATSGWGEAETQY

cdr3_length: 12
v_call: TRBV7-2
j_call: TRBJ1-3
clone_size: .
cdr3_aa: ASSLAVGENTIY

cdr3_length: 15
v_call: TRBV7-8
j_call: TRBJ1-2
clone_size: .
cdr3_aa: ASSLLKSPPPNYGYT

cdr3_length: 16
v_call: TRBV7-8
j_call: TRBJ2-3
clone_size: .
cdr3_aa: ASRRWLGRDVFTDTQY

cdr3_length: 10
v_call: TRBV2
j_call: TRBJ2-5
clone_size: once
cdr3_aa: ASRTYQETQY

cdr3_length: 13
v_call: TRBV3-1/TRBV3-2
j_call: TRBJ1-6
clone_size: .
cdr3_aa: ASSQGYSNNSPLH

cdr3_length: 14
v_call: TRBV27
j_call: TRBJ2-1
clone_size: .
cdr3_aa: ASSGISGDRPNEQF

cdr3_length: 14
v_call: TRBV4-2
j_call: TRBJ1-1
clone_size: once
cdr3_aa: ASSQGSAGLNTEAF

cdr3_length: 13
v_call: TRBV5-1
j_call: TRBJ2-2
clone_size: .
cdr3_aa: ASSLPRGDTGELF

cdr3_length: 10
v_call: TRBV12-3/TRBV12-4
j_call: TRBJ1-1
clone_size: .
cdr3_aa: ASSFGVTEAF

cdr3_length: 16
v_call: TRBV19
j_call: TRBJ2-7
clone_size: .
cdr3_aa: ASSPAGISREGAYEQY

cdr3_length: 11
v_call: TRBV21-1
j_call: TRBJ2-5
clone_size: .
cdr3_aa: ASSKNREETQY

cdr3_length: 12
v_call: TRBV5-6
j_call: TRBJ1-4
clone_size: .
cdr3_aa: ASSLQATNEKLF

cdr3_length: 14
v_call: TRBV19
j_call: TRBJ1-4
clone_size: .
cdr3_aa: ASSMRSGGSTEKLF

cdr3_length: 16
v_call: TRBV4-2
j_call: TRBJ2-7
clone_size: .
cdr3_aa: ASSQVPPLSGGTYEQY

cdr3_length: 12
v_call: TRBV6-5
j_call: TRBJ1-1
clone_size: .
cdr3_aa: ASSKGPENTEAF

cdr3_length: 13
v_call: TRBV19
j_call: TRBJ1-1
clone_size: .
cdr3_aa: ASSVLWQTNTEAF

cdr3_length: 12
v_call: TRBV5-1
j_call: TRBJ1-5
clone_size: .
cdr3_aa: ASSSGTGTQPQH

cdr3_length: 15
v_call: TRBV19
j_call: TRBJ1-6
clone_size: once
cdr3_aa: ASSIHLQGDYNSPLH